Listed below are T cell receptor beta chains from one sample, sequenced in a study of T cell responses to AZD1222 COVID-19 vaccine. Produced via immunoSEQ multiplex PCR; TCRdb's table is partial and in-frame only. The top ten hold roughly 2.5% of the sample, which has 90,000 to 140,000 clones, roughly 88% seen once. The sequences come from peripheral blood, collected on day 0 of AZD1222 vaccination. The receptors shown here come from an adult in good health. The CDR3 runs from the conserved cysteine through the conserved F or W. A D gene is named only where the DNA matches it firmly. Size tells how often a clone was seen (once, few, many) or the class of an expanded clone, and some rows leave it out.

j_gene: TRBJ2-7; v_gene: TRBV27; abundance: NA; d_gene: TRBD2; CDR3nt: TGTGCCAGCAGCTCAATCCTAGCGGGAGGGCCGGGTGAGCAGTACTTC; CDR3aa: CASSSILAGGPGEQYF
j_gene: TRBJ2-3; v_gene: TRBV15; abundance: NA; d_gene: NA; CDR3nt: TGTGCCACCAGCAGAGGGCCAGGTACGGATACGCAGTATTTT; CDR3aa: CATSRGPGTDTQYF
j_gene: TRBJ2-2; v_gene: TRBV19; abundance: NA; d_gene: NA; CDR3nt: TGTGCCAGTACCCAGCGGGCATTCACCGGGGAGCTGTTTTTT; CDR3aa: CASTQRAFTGELFF
j_gene: TRBJ1-2; v_gene: TRBV15; abundance: once; d_gene: NA; CDR3nt: TGTGCCACCAGCAGAGATATCGGCTACACCTTC; CDR3aa: CATSRDIGYTF
j_gene: TRBJ2-3; v_gene: TRBV5-1; abundance: NA; d_gene: NA; CDR3nt: TGCGCCAGCAGCATCGGGAGCCCAGATACGCAGTATTTT; CDR3aa: CASSIGSPDTQYF
j_gene: TRBJ2-5; v_gene: TRBV3-1/TRBV3-2; abundance: NA; d_gene: TRBD2; CDR3nt: TGTGCCAGCAGCCGTATCGGGACTAGCGGGGAGACCCAGTACTTC; CDR3aa: CASSRIGTSGETQYF
j_gene: TRBJ2-6; v_gene: TRBV12-3/TRBV12-4; abundance: NA; d_gene: NA; CDR3nt: TGTGCCAGCAGTTTGTCTGGGGCCAACGTCCTGACTTTC; CDR3aa: CASSLSGANVLTF
j_gene: TRBJ2-7; v_gene: TRBV4-1; abundance: NA; d_gene: TRBD2; CDR3nt: TGCGCCAGCAGCCACACCTGGACTAGCGGGAGGTACGAGCAGTACTTC; CDR3aa: CASSHTWTSGRYEQYF
j_gene: TRBJ2-1; v_gene: TRBV3-1/TRBV3-2; abundance: NA; d_gene: TRBD2; CDR3nt: TGTGCCAGCAGCCCGAGGCTAGCGGGTTCCTACAATGAGCAGTTCTTC; CDR3aa: CASSPRLAGSYNEQFF
j_gene: TRBJ2-5; v_gene: TRBV11-2; abundance: once; d_gene: TRBD2; CDR3nt: TGTGCCAGCGGCGAGACTAGCGGGACGCAGACCCAGTACTTC; CDR3aa: CASGETSGTQTQYF
j_gene: TRBJ2-1; v_gene: TRBV10-2; abundance: NA; d_gene: NA; CDR3nt: TGCGCCAGCAGTGCGGTAGACAATGAGCAGTTCTTC; CDR3aa: CASSAVDNEQFF
j_gene: TRBJ2-1; v_gene: TRBV5-4; abundance: NA; d_gene: NA; CDR3nt: TGTGCCAGCAGCGGAGGAATAAGGCGGCAATCGAGCTCCTACAATGAGCAGTTCTTC; CDR3aa: CASSGGIRRQSSSYNEQFF
j_gene: TRBJ1-5; v_gene: TRBV19; abundance: NA; d_gene: NA; CDR3nt: TGTGCCAGTAGCCAGGGTCTCAATCAGCCCCAGCATTTT; CDR3aa: CASSQGLNQPQHF
j_gene: TRBJ1-6; v_gene: TRBV6-5; abundance: few; d_gene: TRBD1; CDR3nt: TGTGCCAGCGTTACAGGGGGCGATTCACCCCTCCACTTT; CDR3aa: CASVTGGDSPLHF
j_gene: TRBJ1-2; v_gene: TRBV5-4; abundance: NA; d_gene: NA; CDR3nt: TGTGCCAGCAGCTTGGGAACAGGCCGCTACACCTTC; CDR3aa: CASSLGTGRYTF
j_gene: TRBJ2-2; v_gene: TRBV19; abundance: NA; d_gene: NA; CDR3nt: TGTGCCAGTAGTAACAGGGATGGACTGCGCACCGGGGAGCTGTTTTTT; CDR3aa: CASSNRDGLRTGELFF
j_gene: TRBJ2-3; v_gene: TRBV9; abundance: NA; d_gene: TRBD1; CDR3nt: TGTGCCAGCAGCACATACGGGACAGCTAGCACAGATACGCAGTATTTT; CDR3aa: CASSTYGTASTDTQYF
j_gene: TRBJ1-3; v_gene: TRBV6-5; abundance: NA; d_gene: NA; CDR3nt: TGTGCCAGCAGTAAACAGGCGTACTCTGGAAACACCATATATTTT; CDR3aa: CASSKQAYSGNTIYF
j_gene: TRBJ1-5; v_gene: TRBV5-1; abundance: NA; d_gene: TRBD1; CDR3nt: TGCGCCAGCAGTCTCGACAGGGATCAGCCCCAGCATTTT; CDR3aa: CASSLDRDQPQHF
j_gene: TRBJ2-5; v_gene: TRBV5-1; abundance: NA; d_gene: NA; CDR3nt: TGCGCCAGCAGACGATACATGGGACTGCAAGAGACCCAGTACTTC; CDR3aa: CASRRYMGLQETQYF
j_gene: TRBJ1-5; v_gene: TRBV5-4; abundance: few; d_gene: TRBD1; CDR3nt: TGTGCCAGCAGCCCAGACAGGGGGAGGAATCAGCCCCAGCATTTT; CDR3aa: CASSPDRGRNQPQHF
j_gene: TRBJ1-2; v_gene: TRBV28; abundance: NA; d_gene: TRBD1; CDR3nt: TGTGCCAGCAACCTTAAGACAGGGGGCGCAGGTGGCTACACCTTC; CDR3aa: CASNLKTGGAGGYTF
j_gene: TRBJ2-1; v_gene: TRBV2; abundance: NA; d_gene: TRBD1; CDR3nt: TGTGCCAGCAGGGAAAGGACAGGGGACTTTATCGATGAGCAGTTCTTC; CDR3aa: CASRERTGDFIDEQFF
j_gene: TRBJ1-3; v_gene: TRBV9; abundance: few; d_gene: NA; CDR3nt: TGTGCCAGCAGCGTAGGGTTAAGCTCTGGAAACACCATATATTTT; CDR3aa: CASSVGLSSGNTIYF